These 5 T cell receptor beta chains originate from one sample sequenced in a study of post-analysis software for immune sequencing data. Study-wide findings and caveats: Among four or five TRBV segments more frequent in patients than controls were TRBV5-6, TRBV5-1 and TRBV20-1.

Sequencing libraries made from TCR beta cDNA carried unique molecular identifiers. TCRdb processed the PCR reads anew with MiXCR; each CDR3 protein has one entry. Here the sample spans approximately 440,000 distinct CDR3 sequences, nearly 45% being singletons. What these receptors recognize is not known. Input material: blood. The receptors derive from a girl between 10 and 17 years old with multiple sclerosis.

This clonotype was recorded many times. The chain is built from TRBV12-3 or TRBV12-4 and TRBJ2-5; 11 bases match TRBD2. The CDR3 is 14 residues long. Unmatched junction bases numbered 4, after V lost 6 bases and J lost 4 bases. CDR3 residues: CASSTGLAGETQYF. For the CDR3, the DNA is TGTGCCAGCAGCACCGGACTAGCGGGAGAGACCCAGTACTTC.

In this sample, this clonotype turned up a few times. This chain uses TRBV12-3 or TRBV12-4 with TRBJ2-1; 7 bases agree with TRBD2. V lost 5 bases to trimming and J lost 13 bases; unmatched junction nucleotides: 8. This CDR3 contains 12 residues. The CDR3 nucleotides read TGTGCCAGCAGTCCCACTAGGGACTATCAGTTCTTC. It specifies CASSPTRDYQFF.

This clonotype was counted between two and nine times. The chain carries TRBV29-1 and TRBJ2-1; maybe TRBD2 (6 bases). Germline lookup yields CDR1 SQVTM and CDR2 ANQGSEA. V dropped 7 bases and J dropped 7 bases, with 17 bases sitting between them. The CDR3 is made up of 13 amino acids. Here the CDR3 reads CSGAGTLGNEQFF. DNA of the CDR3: TGCAGCGGGGCGGGAACCCTGGGGAATGAGCAGTTCTTC.

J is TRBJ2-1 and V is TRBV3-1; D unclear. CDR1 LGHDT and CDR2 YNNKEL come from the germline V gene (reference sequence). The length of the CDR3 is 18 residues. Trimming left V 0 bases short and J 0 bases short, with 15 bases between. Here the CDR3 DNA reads TGTGCCAGCAGCCAAGATAGTCCCCGAGCTCTCTCCTACAATGAGCAGTTCTTC. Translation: CASSQDSPRALSYNEQFF.

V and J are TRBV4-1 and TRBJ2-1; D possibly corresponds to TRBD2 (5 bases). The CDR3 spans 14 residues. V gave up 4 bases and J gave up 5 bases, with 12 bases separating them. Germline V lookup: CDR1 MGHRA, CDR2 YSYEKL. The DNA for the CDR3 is TGCGCCAGCAGCCGGACCTTCGGGGACAATGAGCAGTTCTTC. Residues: CASSRTFGDNEQFF.